The 21 T cell receptor beta chains listed next were all sequenced from one sample in a study of T cells expressing NK-cell markers. TCRdb re-called the 5' RACE reads; every CDR3 protein appears as one record, without DNA. In total, the table holds approximately 150,000 distinct CDR3 sequences. Sequencing was done on a sample of blood T cells: a sorted CD56 or NKG2C T cell subset, CD4+ or CD8+ T cells, or bulk PBMC T cells (not recorded which). The receptors originated from a man younger than 30 in good health.

V gene TRBV4-1 combines with J gene TRBJ2-1; TCRdb gives TRBD1 as the D gene, but with no DNA this cannot be confirmed. This CDR3 is built from 15 residues. Per germline, CDR1 MGHRA and CDR2 YSYEKL. The CDR3 reads CASSQVGQGMNEQFF.

The rearrangement joins TRBV28 to TRBJ2-1; TCRdb returns TRBD2, unconfirmable since there is no DNA. The CDR3 runs 19 residues. The germline CDR1 and CDR2 sequences are MDHEN and SYDVKM. The CDR3 loop reads CASSSAAWGGRSSYNEQFF.

The V gene is TRBV28, the J gene TRBJ2-5; there is no DNA to check the TCRdb D call of TRBD2. The CDR3 has 14 amino acids. From germline, CDR1 is MDHEN and CDR2 SYDVKM. The CDR3 sequence: CASGAGVKQETQYF.

This rearrangement joins TRBV19 to TRBJ1-1; TCRdb reports TRBD1, a call that lacks DNA to check it against. The CDR3 covers 14 residues. CDR1 and CDR2 from the germline V gene are LNHDA and SQIVND (reference sequence). The CDR3 spells CASRSWTGDTEAFF.

V gene TRBV7-9 combines with J gene TRBJ2-5; with no DNA, the TCRdb D assignment of TRBD1 cannot be verified. The CDR3 extends over 14 amino acids. CDR1 and CDR2 (germline): SEHNR, FQNEAQ (reference sequence). The CDR3 is CASSPPIPRETQYF.

V and J are TRBV9 and TRBJ2-5; TCRdb reports TRBD1, a call that lacks DNA to check it against. Germline lookup yields CDR1 SGDLS and CDR2 YYNGEE. The CDR3 is 15 amino acids. CDR3 amino acids: CASSEGSGVEETQYF.

CDR3 sequence: CSARDQGDALSPLHF. This sequence joins TRBV20-1 and TRBJ1-6; the TRBD1 assignment by TCRdb is unverifiable without DNA. The CDR3 totals 15 residues. Germline assignment: CDR1 DFQATT and CDR2 SNEGSKA (reference sequence).

The V and J genes are TRBV12-3 or TRBV12-4 and TRBJ2-1; TCRdb proposes TRBD1, but this gene call is untestable without DNA. The CDR3 consists of 14 residues. CDR3: CASSLGQSSNEQFF.

The chain combines TRBV20-1 with TRBJ1-1; TCRdb selects TRBD1, and the lack of DNA leaves this call unchecked. Germline CDR1 and CDR2: DFQATT and SNEGSKA (reference sequence). The CDR3 has 15 amino acids. CDR3 amino acids: CSARDLGLTPAEAFF.

The rearrangement links TRBV6-1 to TRBJ2-7; the TCRdb D gene call, TRBD1, has no DNA to confirm it. The CDR3 sequence is 14 residues long. Germline V gene data show CDR1 as MNHNS and CDR2 as SASEGT. This chain's CDR3 is CASGIGHVSYEQYF.

The rearrangement joins TRBV5-4 to TRBJ2-1; the D call from TCRdb, TRBD2, cannot be confirmed without DNA. The germline CDR1 and CDR2 sequences are SGHNT and YYREEE (reference sequence). The CDR3 has 17 residues. The CDR3 is CASSLKSGLAGLNEQFF.

The chain employs TRBV4-1 and TRBJ1-1; with no DNA, the TCRdb D assignment of TRBD1 cannot be verified. The CDR3 length is 15 residues. Germline V gene lookup returns CDR1 MGHRA and CDR2 YSYEKL. CDR3 residues: CASSQGLQGAAEAFF.

The chain joins TRBV4-1 to TRBJ2-1. Germline V CDR1 and CDR2: MGHRA, YSYEKL. The CDR3 length is 15 residues. The CDR3 loop is CASSQDLGPGNEQFF.

The CDR3 region is CASSFWAGGHYEQYF. V is TRBV27 and J is TRBJ2-7; the TCRdb call, TRBD2, lacks DNA for checking. Germline V gives CDR1 MNHEY, CDR2 SMNVEV (reference sequence). The CDR3 runs 15 residues.

The chain has TRBV11-2 and TRBJ2-5. Germline loops: CDR1 SGHAT, CDR2 FQNNGV. This CDR3 has 15 amino acids. CDR3 sequence reads: CASSLEYSEQETQYF.

The rearrangement uses TRBV3-1 and TRBJ1-5; lacking DNA, the TRBD1 call made by TCRdb goes unchecked. This CDR3 has 15 residues. Germline V gives CDR1 LGHDT, CDR2 YNNKEL (reference sequence). The CDR3 loop is CASSRGLGTNQPQHF.

V usage is TRBV4-3 and J usage is TRBJ2-3; the D call from TCRdb, TRBD1, cannot be confirmed without DNA. Per the germline V gene, CDR1 is LGHNA and CDR2 is YSLEER. The CDR3 extends over 17 amino acids. The CDR3: CASSQEAGQGRTDTQYF.

The chain links TRBV7-2 to TRBJ2-1. The CDR3 runs to 12 residues. The germline gives CDR1 SGHTA, CDR2 FQGNSA. The chain's CDR3 is CASSFSGHEQFF.

This chain uses TRBV6-5 with TRBJ1-1. Germline CDR1 MNHEY, CDR2 SVGAGI. This CDR3 is built from 12 residues. The CDR3 loop is CASSYSNTEAFF.

J is TRBJ2-1 and V is TRBV19; the TCRdb D gene call, TRBD2, has no DNA to confirm it. The CDR3 has 14 residues. Germline values: CDR1 LNHDA, CDR2 SQIVND (reference sequence). The CDR3 region is CASQTGGGYNEQFF.

This chain uses TRBV28 with TRBJ1-6. The V gene's germline CDR1 is MDHEN and CDR2 SYDVKM. The length of the CDR3 is 14 residues. This CDR3 reads CASSHGRRNSPLHF.